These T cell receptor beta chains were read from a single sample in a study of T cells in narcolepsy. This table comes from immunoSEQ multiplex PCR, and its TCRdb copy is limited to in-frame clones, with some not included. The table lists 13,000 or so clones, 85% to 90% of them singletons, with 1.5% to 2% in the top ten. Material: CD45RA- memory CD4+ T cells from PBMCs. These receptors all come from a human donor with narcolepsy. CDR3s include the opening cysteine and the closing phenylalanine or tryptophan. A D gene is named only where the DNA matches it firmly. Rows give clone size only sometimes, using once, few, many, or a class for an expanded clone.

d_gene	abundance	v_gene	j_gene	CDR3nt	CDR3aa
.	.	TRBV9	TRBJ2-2	TGTGCCAGCAGCGACACCCGGGCGGGGAACACCGGGGAGCTGTTTTTT	CASSDTRAGNTGELFF
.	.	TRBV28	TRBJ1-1	TGTGCCAGCAGGTCCGAGACAGGAAGGGTCACTGAAGCTTTCTTT	CASRSETGRVTEAFF
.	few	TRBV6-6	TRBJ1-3	TGTGCCAGCTTTCTTGGAAACACCATATATTTT	CASFLGNTIYF
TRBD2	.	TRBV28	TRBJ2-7	TGTGCCAGCAGTTTAGAGTCAGCGGGAGGCTACGAGCAGTACTTC	CASSLESAGGYEQYF
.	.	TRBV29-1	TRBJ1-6	TGCAGCGTCGGCTCGGAGGCCAATTCACCCCTCCACTTT	CSVGSEANSPLHF
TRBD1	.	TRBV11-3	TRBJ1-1	TGTGCCAGCAGCTTAGACGGGACAGGGGCAACTGAAGCTTTCTTT	CASSLDGTGATEAFF
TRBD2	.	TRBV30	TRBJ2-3	TGTGCCTGGAGCCCCTATATTGGCGTTGGGGGTAGCGGGAGGCTCGGGGGCACAGATACGCAGTATTTT	CAWSPYIGVGGSGRLGGTDTQYF
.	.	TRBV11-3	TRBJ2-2	TGTGCCAGCAGCTTAGTCCGGGAGACCGGGGAGCTGTTTTTT	CASSLVRETGELFF
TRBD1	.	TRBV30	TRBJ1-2	TGTGCGGCGGATTACAGGGGTCGGGGTGAGGGCTACACCTTC	CAADYRGRGEGYTF
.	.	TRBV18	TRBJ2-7	TGTGCCAGCTCACCCCTTTATGGAGACAGGTCCGTAAAGCAGTACTTC	CASSPLYGDRSVKQYF
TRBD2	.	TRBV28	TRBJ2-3	TGTGCCAGCAGTTCTCAACTTCGAGGGACTAGCGGGAGGGCTAGCACAGATACGCAGTATTTT	CASSSQLRGTSGRASTDTQYF
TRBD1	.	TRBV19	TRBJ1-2	TGTGCCAGTACCGATCCGGGACAGGTCTTCGGCTACACCTTC	CASTDPGQVFGYTF
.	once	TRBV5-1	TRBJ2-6	TGCGCCAGCAGCTTGGCCCCAGGAGGAACTGGGGCCAACGTCCTGACTTTC	CASSLAPGGTGANVLTF
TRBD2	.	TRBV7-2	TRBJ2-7	TGTGCCAGCAGCTTATTTGTTAGCGGGGACTCCTACGAGCAGTACTTC	CASSLFVSGDSYEQYF
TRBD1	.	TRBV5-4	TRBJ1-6	TGTGCCAGCAGCTTCGGACAGGTTAATTCACCCCTCCACTTT	CASSFGQVNSPLHF
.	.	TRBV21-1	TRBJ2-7	TGTGCCAGCACGCCAACCGGGACAGGGGCCCACGAGCAGTACTTC	CASTPTGTGAHEQYF
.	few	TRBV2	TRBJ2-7	TGTGCCAGCAGTGAATTGGGGCAGGGAGAGCAGTACTTC	CASSELGQGEQYF
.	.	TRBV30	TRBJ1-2	TGTGCCTGGAGTCCGACAGGTAGCGGGTATGGCTACACCTTC	CAWSPTGSGYGYTF
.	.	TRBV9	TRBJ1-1	TGTGCCAGCCGCCCCCAGCGGAACACTGAAGCTTTCTTT	CASRPQRNTEAFF
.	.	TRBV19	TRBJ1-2	TGTGCCAGCACGACTAGAGACCGGGGCCTTAACTATGGCTACACCTTC	CASTTRDRGLNYGYTF
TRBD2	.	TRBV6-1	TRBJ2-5	TGTGCCAGCAGTGTAGGCGGGAGCCAAGAGACCCAGTACTTC	CASSVGGSQETQYF
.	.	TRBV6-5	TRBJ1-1	TGTGCCAGCAGACCACCCGGGCAGGGCGGAGCTTTCTTT	CASRPPGQGGAFF
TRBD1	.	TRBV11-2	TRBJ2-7	TGTGCCAGCAGCTTAGTATCGCAGGGGGTGGGTTACGAGCAGTACTTC	CASSLVSQGVGYEQYF
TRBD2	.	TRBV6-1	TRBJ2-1	TGTGCCAGCATTCCAAGCGGGATCATATACAATGAGCAGTTCTTC	CASIPSGIIYNEQFF
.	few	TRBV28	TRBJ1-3	TGTGCCAGCAGTTTCCGGTCTCCTGGAAACACCATATATTTT	CASSFRSPGNTIYF